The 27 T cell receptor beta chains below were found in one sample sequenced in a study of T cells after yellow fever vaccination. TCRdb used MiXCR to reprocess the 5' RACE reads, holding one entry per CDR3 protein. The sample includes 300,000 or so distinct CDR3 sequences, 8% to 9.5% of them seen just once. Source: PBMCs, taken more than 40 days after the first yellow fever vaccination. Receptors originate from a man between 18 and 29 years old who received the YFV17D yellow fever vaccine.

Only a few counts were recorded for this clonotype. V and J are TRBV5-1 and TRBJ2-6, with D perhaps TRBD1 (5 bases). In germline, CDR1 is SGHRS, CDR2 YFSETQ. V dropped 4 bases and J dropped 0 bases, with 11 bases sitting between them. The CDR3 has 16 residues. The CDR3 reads CASSPQQVSGANVLTF. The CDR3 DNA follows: TGCGCCAGCAGCCCACAACAGGTCTCTGGGGCCAACGTCCTGACTTTC.

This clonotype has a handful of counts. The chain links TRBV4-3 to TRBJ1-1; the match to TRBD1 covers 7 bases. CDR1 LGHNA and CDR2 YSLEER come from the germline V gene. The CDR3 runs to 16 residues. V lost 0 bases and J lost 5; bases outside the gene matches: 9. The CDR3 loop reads CASSQDLQGGATEAFF. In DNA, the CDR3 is TGCGCCAGCAGCCAAGATCTGCAGGGGGGAGCAACTGAAGCTTTCTTT.

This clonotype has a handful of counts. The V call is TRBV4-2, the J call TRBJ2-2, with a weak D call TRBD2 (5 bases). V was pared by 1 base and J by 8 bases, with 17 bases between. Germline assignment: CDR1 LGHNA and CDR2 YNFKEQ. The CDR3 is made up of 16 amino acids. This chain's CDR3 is CASSQVGDLEEGELFF. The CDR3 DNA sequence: TGTGCCAGCAGCCAAGTGGGAGACCTTGAAGAGGGGGAGCTGTTTTTT.

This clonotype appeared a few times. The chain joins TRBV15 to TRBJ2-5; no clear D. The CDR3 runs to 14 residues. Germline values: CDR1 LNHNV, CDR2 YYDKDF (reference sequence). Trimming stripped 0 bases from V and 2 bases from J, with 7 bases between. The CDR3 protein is CATSRDPGQETQYF. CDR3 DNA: TGTGCCACCAGCAGAGATCCCGGACAAGAGACCCAGTACTTC.

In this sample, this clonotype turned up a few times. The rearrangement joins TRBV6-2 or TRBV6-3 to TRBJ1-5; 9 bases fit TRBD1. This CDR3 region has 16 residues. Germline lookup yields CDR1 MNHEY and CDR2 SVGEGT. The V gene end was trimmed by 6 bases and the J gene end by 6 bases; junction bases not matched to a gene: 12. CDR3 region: CASRHGRDRVPQPQHF. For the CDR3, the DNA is TGTGCCAGCAGACACGGAAGGGACAGGGTGCCTCAGCCCCAGCATTTT.

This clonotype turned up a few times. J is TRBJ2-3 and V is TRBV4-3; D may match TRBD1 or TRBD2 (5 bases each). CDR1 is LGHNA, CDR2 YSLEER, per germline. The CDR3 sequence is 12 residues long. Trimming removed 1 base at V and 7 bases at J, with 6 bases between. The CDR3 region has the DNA TGCGCCAGCAGCCAAGGGGGACATACGCAGTATTTT. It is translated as CASSQGGHTQYF.

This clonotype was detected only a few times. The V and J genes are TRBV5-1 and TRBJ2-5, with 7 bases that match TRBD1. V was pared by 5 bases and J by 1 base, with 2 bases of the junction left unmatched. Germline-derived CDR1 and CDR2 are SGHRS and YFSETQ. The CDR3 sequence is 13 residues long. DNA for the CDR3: TGCGCCAGCAGGGGACAGCCCCAAGAGACCCAGTACTTC. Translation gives CASRGQPQETQYF.

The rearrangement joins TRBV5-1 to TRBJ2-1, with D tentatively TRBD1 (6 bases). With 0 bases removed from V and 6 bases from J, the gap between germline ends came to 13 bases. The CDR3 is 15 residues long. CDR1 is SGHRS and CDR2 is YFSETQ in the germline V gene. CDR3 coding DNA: TGCGCCAGCAGCTTGGCGCCAGGGGCGGGCAATGAGCAGTTCTTC. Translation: CASSLAPGAGNEQFF.

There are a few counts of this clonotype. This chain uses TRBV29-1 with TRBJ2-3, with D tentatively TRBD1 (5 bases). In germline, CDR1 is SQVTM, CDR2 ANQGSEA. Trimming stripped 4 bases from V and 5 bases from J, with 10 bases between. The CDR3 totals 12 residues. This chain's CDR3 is CSVVQGLDTQYF. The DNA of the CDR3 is TGCAGCGTTGTCCAGGGCCTAGATACGCAGTATTTT.

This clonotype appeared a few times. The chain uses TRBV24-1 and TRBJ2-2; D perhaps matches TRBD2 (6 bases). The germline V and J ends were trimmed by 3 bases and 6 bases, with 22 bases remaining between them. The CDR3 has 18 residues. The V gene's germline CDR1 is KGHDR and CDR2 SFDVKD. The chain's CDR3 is CATSDHQWAGSSPGELFF. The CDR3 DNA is TGTGCCACCAGTGATCACCAATGGGCGGGGTCTAGCCCCGGGGAGCTGTTTTTT.

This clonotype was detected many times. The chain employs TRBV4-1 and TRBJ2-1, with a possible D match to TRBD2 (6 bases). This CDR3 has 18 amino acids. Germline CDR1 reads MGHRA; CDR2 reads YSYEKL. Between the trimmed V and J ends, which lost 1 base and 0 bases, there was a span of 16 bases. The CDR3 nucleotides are TGCGCCAGCAGCCAAGCCAATCTGGTCGGGAGCTCCTACAATGAGCAGTTCTTC. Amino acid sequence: CASSQANLVGSSYNEQFF.

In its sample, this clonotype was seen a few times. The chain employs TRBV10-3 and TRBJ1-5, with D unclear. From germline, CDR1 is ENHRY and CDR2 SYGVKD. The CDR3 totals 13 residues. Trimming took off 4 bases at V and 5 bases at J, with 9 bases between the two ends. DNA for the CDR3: TGTGCCATCAGTGTTTTAGGTGATCAGCCCCAGCATTTT. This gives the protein CAISVLGDQPQHF.

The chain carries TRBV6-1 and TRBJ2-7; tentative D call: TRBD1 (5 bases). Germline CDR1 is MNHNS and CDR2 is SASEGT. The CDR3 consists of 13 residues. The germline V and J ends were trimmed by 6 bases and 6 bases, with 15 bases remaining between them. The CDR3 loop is CASSRRTRGEQYV. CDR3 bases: TGTGCCAGCAGCAGACGGACACGCGGCGAGCAGTACGTC.

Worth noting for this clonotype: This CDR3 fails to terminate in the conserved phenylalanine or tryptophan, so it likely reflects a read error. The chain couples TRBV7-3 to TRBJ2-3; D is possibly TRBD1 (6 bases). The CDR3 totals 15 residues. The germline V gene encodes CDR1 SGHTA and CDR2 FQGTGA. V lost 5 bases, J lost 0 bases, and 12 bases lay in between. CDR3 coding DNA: TGTGCCAGCAGCCTGGGTCAGGGGAGCACAGATACGCAGTATATT. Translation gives CASSLGQGSTDTQYI.

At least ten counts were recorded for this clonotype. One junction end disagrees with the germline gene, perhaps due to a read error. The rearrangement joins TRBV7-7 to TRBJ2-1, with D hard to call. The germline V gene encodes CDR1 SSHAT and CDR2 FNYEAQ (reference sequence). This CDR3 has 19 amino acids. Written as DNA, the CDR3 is TGTGCTAGCAGCCCCGGCTCCGGGCCGTACTCGAGCTCCTACAATGAGCAGTTCTTC. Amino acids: CASSPGSGPYSSSYNEQFF.

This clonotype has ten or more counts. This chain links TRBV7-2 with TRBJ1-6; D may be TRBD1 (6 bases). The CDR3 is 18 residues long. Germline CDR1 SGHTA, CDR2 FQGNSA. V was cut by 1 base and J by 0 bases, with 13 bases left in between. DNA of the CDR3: TGTGCCAGCAGCTTAGGGCAGGGGAAGGGCTCCTATAATTCACCCCTCCACTTT. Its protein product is CASSLGQGKGSYNSPLHF.

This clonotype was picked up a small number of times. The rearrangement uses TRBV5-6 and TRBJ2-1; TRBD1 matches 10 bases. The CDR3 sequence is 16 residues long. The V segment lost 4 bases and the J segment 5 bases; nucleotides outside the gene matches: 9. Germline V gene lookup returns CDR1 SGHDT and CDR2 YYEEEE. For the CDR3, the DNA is TGTGCCAGCAGCACCCTCGACAGGGGGCACGACAATGAGCAGTTCTTC. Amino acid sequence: CASSTLDRGHDNEQFF.

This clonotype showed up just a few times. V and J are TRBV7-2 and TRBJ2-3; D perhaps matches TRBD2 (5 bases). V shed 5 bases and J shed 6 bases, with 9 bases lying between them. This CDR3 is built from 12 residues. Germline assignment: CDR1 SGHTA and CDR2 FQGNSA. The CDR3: CASSQIADTQYF. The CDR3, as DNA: TGTGCCAGCAGCCAGATAGCGGATACGCAGTATTTT.

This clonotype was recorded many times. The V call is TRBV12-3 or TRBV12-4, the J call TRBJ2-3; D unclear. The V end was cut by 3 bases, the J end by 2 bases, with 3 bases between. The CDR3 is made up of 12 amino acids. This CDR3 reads CASSFNTDTQYF. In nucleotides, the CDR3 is TGTGCCAGCAGTTTCAACACAGATACGCAGTATTTT.

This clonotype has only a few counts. The CDR3 loop reads CASSQYLETDTQYF. DNA of the CDR3: TGCGCCAGCAGCCAATATTTAGAAACAGATACGCAGTATTTT. This chain joins TRBV4-3 and TRBJ2-3; the D is unclear. Trimming cost V 2 bases and J 3 bases, with 9 bases left between them. CDR1 is LGHNA and CDR2 is YSLEER in the germline V gene. This CDR3 region has 14 residues.

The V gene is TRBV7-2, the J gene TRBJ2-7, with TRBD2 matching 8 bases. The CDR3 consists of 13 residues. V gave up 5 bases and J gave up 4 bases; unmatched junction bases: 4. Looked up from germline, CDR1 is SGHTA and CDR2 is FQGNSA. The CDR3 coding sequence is TGTGCCAGCAGCGCCGGGACTAGTTACGAGCAGTACGTC. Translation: CASSAGTSYEQYV.

CDR3 coding DNA: TGTGCCAGCAGAACCTTGAATGCGGATAATGAAAAACTGTTTTTT. Its translation: CASRTLNADNEKLFF. The J gene is TRBJ1-4, the V gene TRBV6-1; D is ambiguous. Trimming removed 6 bases from V and 4 bases from J, with 15 bases in between. The V gene's germline CDR1 is MNHNS and CDR2 SASEGT. The CDR3 extends over 15 amino acids.

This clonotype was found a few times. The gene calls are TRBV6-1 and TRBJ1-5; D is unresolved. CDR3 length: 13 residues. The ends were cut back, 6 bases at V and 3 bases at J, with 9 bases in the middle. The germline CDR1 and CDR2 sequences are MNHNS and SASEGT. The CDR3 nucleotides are TGTGCCAGCAGCCCAAGGGACAATCAGCCCCAGCATTTT. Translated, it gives CASSPRDNQPQHF.

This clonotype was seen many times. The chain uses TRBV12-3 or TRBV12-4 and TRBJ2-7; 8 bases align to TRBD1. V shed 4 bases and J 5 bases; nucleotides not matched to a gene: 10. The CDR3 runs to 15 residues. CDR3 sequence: CASSSGQGALHEQYF. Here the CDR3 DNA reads TGTGCCAGCAGTTCCGGACAGGGTGCGCTCCACGAGCAGTACTTC.

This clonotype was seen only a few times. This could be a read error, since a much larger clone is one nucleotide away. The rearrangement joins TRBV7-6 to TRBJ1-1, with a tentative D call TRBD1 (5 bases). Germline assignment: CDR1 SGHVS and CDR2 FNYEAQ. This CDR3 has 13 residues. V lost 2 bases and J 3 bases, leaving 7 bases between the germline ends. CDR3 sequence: CASSLSGYTEAFF. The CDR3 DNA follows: TGTGCCAGCAGCTTATCAGGGTACACTGAAGCTTTCTTT.

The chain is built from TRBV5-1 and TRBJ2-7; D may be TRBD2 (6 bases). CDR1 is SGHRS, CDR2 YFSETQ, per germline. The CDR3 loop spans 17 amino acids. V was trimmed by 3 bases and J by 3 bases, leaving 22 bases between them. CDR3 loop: CASSSSRELTPNYEQYF. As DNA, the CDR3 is TGCGCCAGCAGCTCCTCCCGGGAGTTGACCCCCAACTACGAGCAGTACTTC.

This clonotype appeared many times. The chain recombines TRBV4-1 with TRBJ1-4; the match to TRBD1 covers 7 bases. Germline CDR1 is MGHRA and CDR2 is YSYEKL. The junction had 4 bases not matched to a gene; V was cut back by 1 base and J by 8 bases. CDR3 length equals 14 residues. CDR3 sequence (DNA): TGCGCCAGCAGCCAAGGGACAGGAAGCGAAAAACTGTTTTTT. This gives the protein CASSQGTGSEKLFF.